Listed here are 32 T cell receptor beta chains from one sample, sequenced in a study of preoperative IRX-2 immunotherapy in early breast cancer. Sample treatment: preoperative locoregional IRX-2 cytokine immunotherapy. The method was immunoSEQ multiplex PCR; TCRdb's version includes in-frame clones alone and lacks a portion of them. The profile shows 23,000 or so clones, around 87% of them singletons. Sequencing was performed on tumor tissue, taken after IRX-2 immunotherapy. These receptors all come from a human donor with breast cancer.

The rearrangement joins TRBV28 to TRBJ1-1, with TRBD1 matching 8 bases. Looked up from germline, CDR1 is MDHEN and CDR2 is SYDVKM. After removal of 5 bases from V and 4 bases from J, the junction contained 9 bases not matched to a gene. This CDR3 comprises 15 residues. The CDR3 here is CASSLQGAGSTEAFF. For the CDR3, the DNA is TGTGCCAGCAGTCTTCAGGGGGCCGGTAGCACTGAAGCTTTCTTT.

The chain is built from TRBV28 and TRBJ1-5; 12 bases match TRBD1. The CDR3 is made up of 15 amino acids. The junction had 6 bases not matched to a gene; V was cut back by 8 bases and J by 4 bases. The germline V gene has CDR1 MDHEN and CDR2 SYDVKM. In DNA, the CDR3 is TGTGCCAGCGGTGGGACAGGGGGCGCGAATCAGCCCCAGCATTTT. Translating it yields CASGGTGGANQPQHF.

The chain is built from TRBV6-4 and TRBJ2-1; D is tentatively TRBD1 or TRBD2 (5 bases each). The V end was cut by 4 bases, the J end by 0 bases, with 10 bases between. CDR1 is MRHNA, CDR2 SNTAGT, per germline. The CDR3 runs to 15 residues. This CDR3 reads CASSGPGSSYNEQFF. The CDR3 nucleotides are TGTGCCAGCAGTGGACCAGGGAGCTCCTACAATGAGCAGTTCTTC.

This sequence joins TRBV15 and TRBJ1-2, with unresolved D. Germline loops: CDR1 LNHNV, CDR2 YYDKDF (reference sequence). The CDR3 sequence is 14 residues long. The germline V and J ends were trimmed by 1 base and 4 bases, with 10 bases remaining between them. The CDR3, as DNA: TGTGCCACCAGCAGAGGGGCAGACCTCTATGGCTACACCTTC. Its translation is CATSRGADLYGYTF.

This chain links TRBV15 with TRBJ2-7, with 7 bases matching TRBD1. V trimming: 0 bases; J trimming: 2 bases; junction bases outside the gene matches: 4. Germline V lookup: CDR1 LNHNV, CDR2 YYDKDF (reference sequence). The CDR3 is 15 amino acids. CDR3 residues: CATSRDRGQTYEQYF. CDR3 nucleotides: TGTGCCACCAGCAGAGATAGGGGACAGACCTACGAGCAGTACTTC.

DNA of the CDR3: TGTGCCAGCAGCGTTGAGGGGTTAAGTTCACCCCTCCACTTT. This translates into CASSVEGLSSPLHF. This chain links TRBV9 with TRBJ1-6; D is possibly TRBD1 (5 bases). V lost 2 bases and J 9 bases, leaving 12 bases between the germline ends. Germline assignment: CDR1 SGDLS and CDR2 YYNGEE. The CDR3 loop spans 14 amino acids.

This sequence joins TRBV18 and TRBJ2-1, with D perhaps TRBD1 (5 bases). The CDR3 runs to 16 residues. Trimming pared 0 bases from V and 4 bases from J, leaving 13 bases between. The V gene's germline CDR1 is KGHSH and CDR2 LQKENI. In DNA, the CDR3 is TGTGCCAGCTCACCACCGCAGGGCGGCAATTACAATGAGCAGTTCTTC. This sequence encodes CASSPPQGGNYNEQFF.

CDR3 sequence reads: CASRGPRTGKAGELFF. The DNA of the CDR3 is TGTGCCAGCAGGGGCCCGAGGACAGGGAAAGCCGGGGAGCTGTTTTTT. The V and J genes are TRBV7-8 and TRBJ2-2; 8 nucleotides agree with TRBD1. Germline-derived CDR1 and CDR2 are SGHVS and FQNEAQ. This CDR3 comprises 16 residues. The V and J ends lost 6 bases and 6 bases, in that order; junction bases with no gene match: 12.

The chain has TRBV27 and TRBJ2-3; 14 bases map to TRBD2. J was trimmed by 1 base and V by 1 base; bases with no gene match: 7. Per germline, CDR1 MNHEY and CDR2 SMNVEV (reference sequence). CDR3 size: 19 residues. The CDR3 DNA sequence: TGTGCCAGCAGTTTATACGGGACTAGCGGGAGAAGCGGCACAGATACGCAGTATTTT. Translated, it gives CASSLYGTSGRSGTDTQYF.

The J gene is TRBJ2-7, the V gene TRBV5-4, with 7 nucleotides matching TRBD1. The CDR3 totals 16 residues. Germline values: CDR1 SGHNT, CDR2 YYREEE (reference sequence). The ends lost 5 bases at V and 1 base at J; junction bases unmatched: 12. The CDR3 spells CASSRQGPVNSYEQYF. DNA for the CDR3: TGTGCCAGCAGTCGACAGGGTCCTGTAAATTCCTACGAGCAGTACTTC.

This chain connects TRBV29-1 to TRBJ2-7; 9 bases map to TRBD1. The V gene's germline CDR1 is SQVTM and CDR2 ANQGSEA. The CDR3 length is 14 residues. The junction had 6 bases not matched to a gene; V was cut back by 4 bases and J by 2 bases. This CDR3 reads CSVADRGSAYEQYF. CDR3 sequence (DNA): TGCAGCGTTGCCGACAGGGGGTCGGCCTACGAGCAGTACTTC.

Here the CDR3 reads CASSPRTGAPETQYF. The DNA of the CDR3 is TGTGCCAGCAGCCCCCGGACAGGGGCCCCCGAGACCCAGTACTTC. The chain combines TRBV7-7 with TRBJ2-5; 9 bases map to TRBD1. This CDR3 contains 15 residues. Germline values: CDR1 SSHAT, CDR2 FNYEAQ (reference sequence). J lost 5 bases, V lost 5 bases, and 9 bases had no gene match.

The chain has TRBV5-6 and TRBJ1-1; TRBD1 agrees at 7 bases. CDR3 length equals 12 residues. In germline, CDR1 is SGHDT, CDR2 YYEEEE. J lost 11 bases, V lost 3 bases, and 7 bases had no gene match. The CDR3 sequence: CASSYIDREAFF. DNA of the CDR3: TGTGCCAGCAGCTATATAGACAGGGAGGCTTTCTTT. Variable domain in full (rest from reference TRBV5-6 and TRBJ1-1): DAGVTQSPTHLIKTRGQQVTLRCSPKSGHDTVSWYQQALGQGPQFIFQYYEEEERQRGNFPDRFSGHQFPNYSSELNVNALLLGDSALYLCASSYIDREAFFGQGTRLTVV.

CDR3 amino acids: CASSQGGASNQPQHF. As DNA, the CDR3 is TGTGCCAGCAGCCAGGGGGGTGCTAGCAATCAGCCCCAGCATTTT. This sequence joins TRBV7-9 and TRBJ1-5; 7 bases map to TRBD1. V lost 5 bases to trimming and J lost 0 bases; unmatched junction nucleotides: 4. CDR1 is SEHNR and CDR2 is FQNEAQ in the germline V gene (reference sequence). The CDR3 extends over 15 amino acids.

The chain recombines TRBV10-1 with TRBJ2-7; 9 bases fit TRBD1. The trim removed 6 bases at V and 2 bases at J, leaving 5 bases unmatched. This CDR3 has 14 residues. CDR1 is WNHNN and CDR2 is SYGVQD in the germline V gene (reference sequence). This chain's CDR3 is CASSETGGTYEQYF. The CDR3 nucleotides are TGCGCCAGCAGCGAGACAGGGGGGACCTACGAGCAGTACTTC.

CDR3 residues: CASRGVGGQNYGYTF. CDR3 nucleotides: TGTGCCAGCAGGGGAGTTGGGGGACAGAACTATGGCTACACCTTC. The chain couples TRBV25-1 to TRBJ1-2; the match to TRBD1 covers 7 bases. Trimming removed 6 bases from V and 2 bases from J; junction bases left unmatched: 9. In germline, CDR1 is MGHDK, CDR2 SYGVNS. This CDR3 region has 15 residues.

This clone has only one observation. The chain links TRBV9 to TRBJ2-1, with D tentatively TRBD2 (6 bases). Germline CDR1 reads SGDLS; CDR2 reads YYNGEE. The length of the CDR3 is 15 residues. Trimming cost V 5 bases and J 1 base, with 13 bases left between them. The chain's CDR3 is CASSLEGSSYNEQFF. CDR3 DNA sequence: TGTGCCAGCAGTCTGGAGGGATCGTCCTACAATGAGCAGTTCTTC.

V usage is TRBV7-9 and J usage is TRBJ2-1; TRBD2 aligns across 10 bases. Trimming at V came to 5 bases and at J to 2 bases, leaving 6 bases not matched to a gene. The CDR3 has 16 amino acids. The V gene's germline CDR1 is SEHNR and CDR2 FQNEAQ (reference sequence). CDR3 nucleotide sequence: TGTGCCAGCAGCGGTCCGGGACTAGCGACCTACAATGAGCAGTTCTTC. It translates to CASSGPGLATYNEQFF.

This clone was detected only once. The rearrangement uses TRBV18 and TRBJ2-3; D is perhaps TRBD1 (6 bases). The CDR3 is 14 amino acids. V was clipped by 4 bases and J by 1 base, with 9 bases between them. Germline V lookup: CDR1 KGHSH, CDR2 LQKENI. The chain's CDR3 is CASSLHRGTDTQYF. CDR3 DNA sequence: TGTGCCAGCTCACTACACAGGGGCACAGATACGCAGTATTTT.

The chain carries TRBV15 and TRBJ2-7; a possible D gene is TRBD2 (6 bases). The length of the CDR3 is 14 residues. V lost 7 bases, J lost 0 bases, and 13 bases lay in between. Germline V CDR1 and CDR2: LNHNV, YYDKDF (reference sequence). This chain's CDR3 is CATTGGPPSYEQYF. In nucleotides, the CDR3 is TGTGCCACCACTGGAGGGCCCCCCTCCTACGAGCAGTACTTC.

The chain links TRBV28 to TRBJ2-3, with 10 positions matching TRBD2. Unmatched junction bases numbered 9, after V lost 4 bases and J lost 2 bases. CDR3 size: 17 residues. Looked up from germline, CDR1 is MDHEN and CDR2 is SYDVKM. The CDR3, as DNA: TGTGCCAGCAGTTCCCTCAGGACTAGCGGAATCACAGATACGCAGTATTTT. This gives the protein CASSSLRTSGITDTQYF.

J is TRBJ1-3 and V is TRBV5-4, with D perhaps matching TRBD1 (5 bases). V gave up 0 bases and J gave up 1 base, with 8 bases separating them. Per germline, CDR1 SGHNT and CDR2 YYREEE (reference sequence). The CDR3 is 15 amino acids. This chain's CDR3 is CASSLAGPSGNTIYF. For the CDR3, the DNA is TGTGCCAGCAGCTTGGCGGGACCGTCTGGAAACACCATATATTTT. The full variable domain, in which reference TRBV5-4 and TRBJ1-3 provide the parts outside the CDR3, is ETGVTQSPTHLIKTRGQQVTLRCSSQSGHNTVSWYQQALGQGPQFIFQYYREEENGRGNFPPRFSGLQFPNYSSELNVNALELDDSALYLCASSLAGPSGNTIYFGEGSWLTVV.

Here the CDR3 DNA reads TGCGCCAGCAGCTTCGGGACAGGGAACGAGCAGTTCTTC. It translates to CASSFGTGNEQFF. The chain recombines TRBV10-1 with TRBJ2-1; 9 nucleotides agree with TRBD1. J was trimmed by 10 bases and V by 6 bases; bases with no gene match: 7. CDR3 length: 13 residues. Germline CDR1 is WNHNN and CDR2 is SYGVQD (reference sequence).

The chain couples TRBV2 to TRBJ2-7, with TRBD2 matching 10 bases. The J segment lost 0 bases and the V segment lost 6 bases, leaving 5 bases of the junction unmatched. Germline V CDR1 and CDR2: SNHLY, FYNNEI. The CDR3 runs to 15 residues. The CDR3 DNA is TGTGCCAGCAGGGCGACTAGCGGGTTCTCCTACGAGCAGTACTTC. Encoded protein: CASRATSGFSYEQYF.

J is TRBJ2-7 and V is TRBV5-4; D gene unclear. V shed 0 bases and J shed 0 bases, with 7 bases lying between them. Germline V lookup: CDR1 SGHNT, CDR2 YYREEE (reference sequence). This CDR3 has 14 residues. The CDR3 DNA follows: TGTGCCAGCAGCTTGGAAAGTAGCTCCTACGAGCAGTACTTC. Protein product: CASSLESSSYEQYF.

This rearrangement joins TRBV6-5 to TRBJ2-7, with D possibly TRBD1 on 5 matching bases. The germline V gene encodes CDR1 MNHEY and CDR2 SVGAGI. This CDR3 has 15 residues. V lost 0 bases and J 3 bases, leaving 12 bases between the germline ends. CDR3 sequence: CASSYSDTLYYEQYF. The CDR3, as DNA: TGTGCCAGCAGTTACTCGGACACACTATACTACGAGCAGTACTTC.

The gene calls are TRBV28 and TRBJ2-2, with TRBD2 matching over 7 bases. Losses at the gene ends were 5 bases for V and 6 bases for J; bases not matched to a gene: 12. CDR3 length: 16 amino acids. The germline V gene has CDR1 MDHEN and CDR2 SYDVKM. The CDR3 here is CASSPLGAGVPGELFF. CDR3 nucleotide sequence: TGTGCCAGCAGTCCCCTGGGCGCGGGAGTTCCCGGGGAGCTGTTTTTT.

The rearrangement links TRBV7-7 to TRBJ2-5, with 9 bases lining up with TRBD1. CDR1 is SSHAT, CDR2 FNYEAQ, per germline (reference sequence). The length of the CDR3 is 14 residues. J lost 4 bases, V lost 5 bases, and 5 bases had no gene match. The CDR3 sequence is CASSKDRGTETQYF. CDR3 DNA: TGTGCCAGCAGCAAGGACAGGGGTACAGAGACCCAGTACTTC. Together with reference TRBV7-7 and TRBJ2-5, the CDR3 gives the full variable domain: GAGVSQSPRYKVTKRGQDVTLRCDPISSHATLYWYQQALGQGPEFLTYFNYEAQPDKSGLPSDRFSAERPEGSISTLTIQRTEQRDSAMYRCASSKDRGTETQYFGPGTRLLVL.

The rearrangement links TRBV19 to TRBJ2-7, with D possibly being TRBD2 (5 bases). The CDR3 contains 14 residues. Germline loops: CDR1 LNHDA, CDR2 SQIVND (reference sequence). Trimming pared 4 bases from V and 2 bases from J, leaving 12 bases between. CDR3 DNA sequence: TGTGCCAGTAGTAGAGCGGTCGGGGCCTACGAGCAGTACTTC. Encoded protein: CASSRAVGAYEQYF.

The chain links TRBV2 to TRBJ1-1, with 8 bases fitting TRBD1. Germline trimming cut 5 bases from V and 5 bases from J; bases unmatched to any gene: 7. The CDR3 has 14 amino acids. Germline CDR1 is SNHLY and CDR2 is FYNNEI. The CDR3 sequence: CASSRVRGRTEAFF. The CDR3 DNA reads TGTGCCAGCAGTCGGGTCAGGGGGCGAACTGAAGCTTTCTTT. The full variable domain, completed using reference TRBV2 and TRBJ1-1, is EPEVTQTPSHQVTQMGQEVILRCVPISNHLYFYWYRQILGQKVEFLVSFYNNEISEKSEIFDDQFSVERPDGSNFTLKIRSTKLEDSAMYFCASSRVRGRTEAFFGQGTRLTVV.

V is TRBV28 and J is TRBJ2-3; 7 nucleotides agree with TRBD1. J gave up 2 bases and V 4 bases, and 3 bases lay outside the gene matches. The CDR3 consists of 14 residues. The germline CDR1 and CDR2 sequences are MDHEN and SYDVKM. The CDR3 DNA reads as TGTGCCAGCAGTTCCGACAGGGACACAGATACGCAGTATTTT. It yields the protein CASSSDRDTDTQYF.

The CDR3 is CASNRQGSIGGYTF. The CDR3 region has the DNA TGTGCCAGCAATCGACAGGGATCAATTGGGGGCTACACCTTC. V and J are TRBV6-1 and TRBJ1-2; 7 nucleotides agree with TRBD1. Germline V lookup: CDR1 MNHNS, CDR2 SASEGT. The CDR3 runs to 14 residues. V dropped 7 bases and J dropped 8; count of bases not matched to a gene: 13.